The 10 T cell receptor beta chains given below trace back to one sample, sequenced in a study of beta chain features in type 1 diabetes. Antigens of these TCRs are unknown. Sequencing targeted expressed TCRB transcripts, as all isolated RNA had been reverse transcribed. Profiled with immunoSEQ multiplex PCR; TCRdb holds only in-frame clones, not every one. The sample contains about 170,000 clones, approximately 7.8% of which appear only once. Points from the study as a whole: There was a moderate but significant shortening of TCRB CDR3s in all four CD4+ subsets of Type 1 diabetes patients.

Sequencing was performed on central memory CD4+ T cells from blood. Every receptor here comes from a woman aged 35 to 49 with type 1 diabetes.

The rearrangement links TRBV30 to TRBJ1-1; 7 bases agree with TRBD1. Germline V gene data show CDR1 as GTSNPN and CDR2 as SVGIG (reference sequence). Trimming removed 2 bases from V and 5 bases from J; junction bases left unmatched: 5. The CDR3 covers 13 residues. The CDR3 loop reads CAWSPGGQTEAFF. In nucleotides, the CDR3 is TGTGCCTGGAGTCCAGGGGGACAGACTGAAGCTTTCTTT.

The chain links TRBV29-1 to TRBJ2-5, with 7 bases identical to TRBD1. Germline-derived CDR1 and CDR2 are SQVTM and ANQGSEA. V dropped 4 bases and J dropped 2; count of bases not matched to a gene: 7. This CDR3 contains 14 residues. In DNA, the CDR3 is TGCAGCGTTGGAGGGATCAGGGGGCAAGAGACCCAGTACTTC. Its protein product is CSVGGIRGQETQYF. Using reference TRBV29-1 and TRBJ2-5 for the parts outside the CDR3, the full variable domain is SAVISQKPSRDICQRGTSLTIQCQVDSQVTMMFWYRQQPGQSLTLIATANQGSEATYESGFVIDKFPISRPNLTFSTLTVSNMSPEDSSIYLCSVGGIRGQETQYFGPGTRLLVL.

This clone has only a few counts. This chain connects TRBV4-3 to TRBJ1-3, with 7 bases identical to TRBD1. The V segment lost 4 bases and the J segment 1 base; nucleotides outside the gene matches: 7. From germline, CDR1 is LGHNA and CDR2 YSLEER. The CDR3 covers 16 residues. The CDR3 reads CASSLGTGESGNTIYF. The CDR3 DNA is TGCGCCAGCAGCCTAGGTACAGGGGAATCTGGAAACACCATATATTTT.

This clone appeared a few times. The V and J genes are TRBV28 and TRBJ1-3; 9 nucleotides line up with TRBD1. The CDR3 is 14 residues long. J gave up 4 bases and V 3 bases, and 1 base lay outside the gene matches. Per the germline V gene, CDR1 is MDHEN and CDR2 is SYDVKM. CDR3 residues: CASSLGQGGNTIYF. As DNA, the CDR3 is TGTGCCAGCAGTTTGGGACAGGGAGGAAACACCATATATTTT.

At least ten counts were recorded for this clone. The CDR3 DNA reads as TGTGCCAGCAGCCGCAGTCCCGGGACAGGGGCTGGGGCCAACGTCCTGACTTTC. Translating it yields CASSRSPGTGAGANVLTF. V is TRBV7-3 and J is TRBJ2-6; TRBD1 agrees at 10 bases. The CDR3 runs to 18 residues. V shed 5 bases, J shed 2 bases, and the junction held 9 bases outside the gene matches. Germline CDR1 reads SGHTA; CDR2 reads FQGTGA.

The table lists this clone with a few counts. CDR3 residues: CAWDRTGMENGYTF. In nucleotides, the CDR3 is TGTGCCTGGGACAGGACAGGGATGGAGAATGGCTACACCTTC. The chain links TRBV30 to TRBJ1-2; 8 bases agree with TRBD1. CDR1 is GTSNPN and CDR2 is SVGIG in the germline V gene (reference sequence). V lost 5 bases to trimming and J lost 6 bases; unmatched junction nucleotides: 11. This CDR3 is 14 amino acids long.

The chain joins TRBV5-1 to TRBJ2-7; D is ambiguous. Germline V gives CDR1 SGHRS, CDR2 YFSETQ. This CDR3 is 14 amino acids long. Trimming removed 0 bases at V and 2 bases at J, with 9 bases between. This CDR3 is CASSLDHGTYEQYF. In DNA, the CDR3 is TGCGCCAGCAGCTTGGATCACGGTACCTACGAGCAGTACTTC.

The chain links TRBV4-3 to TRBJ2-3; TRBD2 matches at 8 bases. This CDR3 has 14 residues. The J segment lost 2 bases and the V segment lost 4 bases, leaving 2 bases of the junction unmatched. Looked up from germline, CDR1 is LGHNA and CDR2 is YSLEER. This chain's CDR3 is CASSPAGVTDTQYF. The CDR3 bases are TGCGCCAGCAGCCCAGCGGGGGTCACAGATACGCAGTATTTT.

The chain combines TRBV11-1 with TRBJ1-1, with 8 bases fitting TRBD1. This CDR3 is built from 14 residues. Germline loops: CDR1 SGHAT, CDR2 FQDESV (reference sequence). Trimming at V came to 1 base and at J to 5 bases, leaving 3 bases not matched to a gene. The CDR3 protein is CASSLDGTGTEAFF. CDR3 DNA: TGTGCCAGCAGCTTAGACGGGACAGGTACTGAAGCTTTCTTT.

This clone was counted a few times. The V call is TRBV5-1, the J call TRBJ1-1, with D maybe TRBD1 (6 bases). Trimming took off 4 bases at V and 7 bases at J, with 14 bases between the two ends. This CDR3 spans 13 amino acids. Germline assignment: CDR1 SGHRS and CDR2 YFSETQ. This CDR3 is CASSITGIDEAFF. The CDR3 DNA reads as TGCGCCAGCAGCATTACAGGGATCGATGAAGCTTTCTTT.